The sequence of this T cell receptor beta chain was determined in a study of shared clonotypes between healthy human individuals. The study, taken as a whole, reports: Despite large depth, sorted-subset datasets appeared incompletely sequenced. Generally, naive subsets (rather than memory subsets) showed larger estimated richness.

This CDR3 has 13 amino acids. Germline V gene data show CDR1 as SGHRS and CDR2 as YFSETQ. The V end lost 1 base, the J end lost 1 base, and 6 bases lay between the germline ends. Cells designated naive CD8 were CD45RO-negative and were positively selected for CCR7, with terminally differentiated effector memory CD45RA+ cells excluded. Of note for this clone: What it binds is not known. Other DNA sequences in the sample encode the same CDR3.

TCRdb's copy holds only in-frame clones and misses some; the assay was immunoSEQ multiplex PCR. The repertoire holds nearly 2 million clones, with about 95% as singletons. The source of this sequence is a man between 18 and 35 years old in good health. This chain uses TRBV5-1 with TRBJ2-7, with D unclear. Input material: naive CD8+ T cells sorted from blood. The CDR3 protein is CASSLSPSYEQYF. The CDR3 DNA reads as TGCGCCAGCAGCTTGTCTCCGTCCTACGAGCAGTACTTC.